Included here is one T cell receptor (beta chain) sequence, with context. What it binds is unknown. At one of its ends the junction is not consistent with the germline gene, which may arise from a read error. From approximately 430 ng of RNA, a library with molecular barcoded alpha/delta and beta/gamma adaptors was made. TCRdb reprocessed the reads via MiXCR and lists one record per CDR3 protein. The profile shows 37,000 or so distinct CDR3 sequences, approximately 14% of them singletons. Germline loops: CDR1 LNHDA, CDR2 SQIVND (reference sequence). The CDR3 runs 17 residues. The data originate from a study of read filtering for tumor transcriptome and immune sequencing. Study-level information: Mean patient age was roughly 70 years, range roughly 40 to 85; approximately 18 male, some 14 female. Overall study findings and caveats: The CD138-negative fraction was mixed bone marrow immune cells, not pure T cells.

This rearrangement joins TRBV19 to TRBJ2-1; D tentatively reads TRBD1 or TRBD2 (7 bases each). The specimen sequenced was a population of CD138-negative cells sorted from bone marrow. This TCR came from a donor aged 40 or older with multiple myeloma. CDR3 loop: CASSPPWGQRGYNEQVF. CDR3 DNA: TGTGCCAGTAGCCCGCCCTGGGGACAGCGGGGCTACAATGAGCAGGTCTTC.